The T cell receptor (beta chain) under discussion was sequenced for a study of CDR3 diversity in severe acne. TCRdb re-analysed the PCR reads in MiXCR, keeping a single row per CDR3 protein. The data contain over 100,000 distinct CDR3 sequences, 51% of them singletons. Germline CDR1 reads MRHNA; CDR2 reads SNTAGT. The CDR3 covers 14 residues. Turning to this clonotype: At one of its ends the junction is not consistent with the germline gene, which may arise from a read error.

What was sequenced was blood. The chain joins TRBV6-4 to TRBJ1-6; TRBD1 agrees at 7 bases. The receptor's source is a male donor with acne. Here the CDR3 DNA reads TGTGCCAGCGGCCCCGGACAGGATAATTCGCCCCTCCACTTT. Residues: CASGPGQDNSPLHF.